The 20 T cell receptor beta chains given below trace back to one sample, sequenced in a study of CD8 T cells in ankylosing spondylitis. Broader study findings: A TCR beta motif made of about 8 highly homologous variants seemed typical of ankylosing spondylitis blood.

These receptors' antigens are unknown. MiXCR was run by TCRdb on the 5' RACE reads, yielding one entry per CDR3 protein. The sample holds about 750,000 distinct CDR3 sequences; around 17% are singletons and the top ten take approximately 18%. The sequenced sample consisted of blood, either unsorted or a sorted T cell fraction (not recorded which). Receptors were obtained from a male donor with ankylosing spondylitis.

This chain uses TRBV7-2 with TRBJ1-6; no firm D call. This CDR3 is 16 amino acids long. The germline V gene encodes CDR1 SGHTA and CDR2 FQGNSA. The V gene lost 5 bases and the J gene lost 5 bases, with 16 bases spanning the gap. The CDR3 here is CASSARNNRDNSPLHF. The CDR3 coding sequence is TGTGCCAGCAGCGCTAGGAACAACCGGGATAATTCACCCCTCCACTTT.

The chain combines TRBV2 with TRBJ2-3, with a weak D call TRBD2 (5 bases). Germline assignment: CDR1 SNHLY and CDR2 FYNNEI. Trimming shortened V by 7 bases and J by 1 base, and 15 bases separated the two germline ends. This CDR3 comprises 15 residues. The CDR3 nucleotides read TGTGCCAGCACCCCATTTGTTAGCGGCACAGATACGCAGTATTTT. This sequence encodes CASTPFVSGTDTQYF.

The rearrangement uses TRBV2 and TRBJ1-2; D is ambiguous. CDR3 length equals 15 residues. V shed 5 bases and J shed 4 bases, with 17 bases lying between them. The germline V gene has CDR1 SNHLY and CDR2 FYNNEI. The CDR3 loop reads CASSPRGDRAYGYTF. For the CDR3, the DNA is TGTGCCAGCAGTCCCCGAGGTGATCGGGCCTATGGCTACACCTTC.

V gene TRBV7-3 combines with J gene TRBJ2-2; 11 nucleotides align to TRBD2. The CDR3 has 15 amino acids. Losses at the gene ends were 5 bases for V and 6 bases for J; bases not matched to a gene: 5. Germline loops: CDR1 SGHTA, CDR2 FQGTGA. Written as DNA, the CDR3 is TGTGCCAGCAGCCCCGGACTAGCGGGTCCCGGGGAGCTGTTTTTT. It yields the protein CASSPGLAGPGELFF.

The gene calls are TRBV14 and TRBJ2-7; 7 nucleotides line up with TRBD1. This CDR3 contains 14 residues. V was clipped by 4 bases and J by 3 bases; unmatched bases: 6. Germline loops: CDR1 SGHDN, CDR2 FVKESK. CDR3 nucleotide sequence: TGTGCCAGCAGCCTTCATACAGGGGTCTACGAGCAGTACTTC. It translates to CASSLHTGVYEQYF.

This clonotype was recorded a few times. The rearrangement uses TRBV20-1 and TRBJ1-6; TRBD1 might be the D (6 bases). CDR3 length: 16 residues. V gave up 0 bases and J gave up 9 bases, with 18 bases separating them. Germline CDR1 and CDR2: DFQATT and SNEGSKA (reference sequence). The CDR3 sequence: CSARESGTSFSSPLHF. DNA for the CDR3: TGCAGTGCTAGAGAATCCGGGACATCTTTTAGTTCACCCCTCCACTTT.

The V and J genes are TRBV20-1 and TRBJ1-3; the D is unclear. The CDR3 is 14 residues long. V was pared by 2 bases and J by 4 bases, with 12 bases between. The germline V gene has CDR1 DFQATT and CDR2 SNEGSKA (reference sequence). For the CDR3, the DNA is TGCAGTGCTAGATCCGTGACATGGGGAAACACCATATATTTT. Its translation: CSARSVTWGNTIYF.

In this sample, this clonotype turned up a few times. The CDR3 DNA follows: TGTGCCAGCAGCGTATCCGGGACAGGGACCTACGAGCAGTACTTC. Encoded protein: CASSVSGTGTYEQYF. This rearrangement joins TRBV11-2 to TRBJ2-7, with TRBD1 matching 9 bases. V lost 5 bases to trimming and J lost 2 bases; unmatched junction nucleotides: 7. Germline lookup yields CDR1 SGHAT and CDR2 FQNNGV. The CDR3 contains 15 residues.

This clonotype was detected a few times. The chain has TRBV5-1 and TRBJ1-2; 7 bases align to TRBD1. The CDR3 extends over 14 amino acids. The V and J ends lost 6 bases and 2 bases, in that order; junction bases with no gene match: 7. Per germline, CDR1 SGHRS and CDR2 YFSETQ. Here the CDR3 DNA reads TGCGCCAGCAAGACAGGGACCTACAACTATGGCTACACCTTC. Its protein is CASKTGTYNYGYTF.

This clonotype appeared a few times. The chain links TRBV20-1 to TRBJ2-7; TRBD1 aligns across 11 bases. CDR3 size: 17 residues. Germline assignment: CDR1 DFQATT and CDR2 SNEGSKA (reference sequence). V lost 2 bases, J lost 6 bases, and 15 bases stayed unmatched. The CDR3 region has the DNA TGCAGTGCTAGATTTCGTTCGCTGGGACAGGGGGTGTCCGAGCAGTACTTC. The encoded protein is CSARFRSLGQGVSEQYF.

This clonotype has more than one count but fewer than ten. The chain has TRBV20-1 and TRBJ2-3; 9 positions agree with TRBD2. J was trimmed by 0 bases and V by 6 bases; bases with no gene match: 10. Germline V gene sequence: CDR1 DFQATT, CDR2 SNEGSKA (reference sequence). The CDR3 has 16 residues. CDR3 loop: CSAAKTSGRSTDTQYF. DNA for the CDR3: TGCAGTGCGGCTAAGACTAGCGGTAGAAGCACAGATACGCAGTATTTT.

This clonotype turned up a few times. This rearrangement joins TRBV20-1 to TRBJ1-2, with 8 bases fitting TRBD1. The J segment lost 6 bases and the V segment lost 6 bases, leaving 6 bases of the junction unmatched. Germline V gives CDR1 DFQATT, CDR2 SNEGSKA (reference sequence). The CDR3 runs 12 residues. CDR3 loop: CSAPGGADGYTF. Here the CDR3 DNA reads TGCAGTGCCCCAGGGGGCGCAGATGGCTACACCTTC.

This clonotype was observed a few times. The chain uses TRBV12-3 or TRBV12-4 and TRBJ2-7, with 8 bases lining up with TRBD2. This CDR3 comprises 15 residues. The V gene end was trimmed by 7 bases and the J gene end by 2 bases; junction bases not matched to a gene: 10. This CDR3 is CASTLSGGGTYEQYF. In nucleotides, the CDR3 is TGTGCCAGCACCCTAAGCGGGGGAGGCACCTACGAGCAGTACTTC.

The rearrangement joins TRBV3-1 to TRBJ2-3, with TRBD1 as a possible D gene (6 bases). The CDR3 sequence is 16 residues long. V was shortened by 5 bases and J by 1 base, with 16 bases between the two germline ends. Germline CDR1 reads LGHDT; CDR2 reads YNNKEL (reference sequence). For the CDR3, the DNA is TGTGCCAGCAGCGAGACCGGGACACTGCGCACAGATACGCAGTATTTT. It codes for CASSETGTLRTDTQYF.

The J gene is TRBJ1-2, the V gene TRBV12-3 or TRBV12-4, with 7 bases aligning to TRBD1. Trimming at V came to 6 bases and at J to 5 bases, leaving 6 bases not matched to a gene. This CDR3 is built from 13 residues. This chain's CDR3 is CASSTDRIYGYTF. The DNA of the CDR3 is TGTGCCAGCAGCACGGACAGGATTTATGGCTACACCTTC.

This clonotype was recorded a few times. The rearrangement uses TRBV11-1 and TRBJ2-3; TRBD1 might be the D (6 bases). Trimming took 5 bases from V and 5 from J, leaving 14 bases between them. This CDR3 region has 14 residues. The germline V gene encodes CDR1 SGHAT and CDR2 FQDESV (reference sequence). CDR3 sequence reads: CASSRGQYGDTQYF. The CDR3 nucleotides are TGTGCCAGCAGCCGTGGACAGTACGGAGATACGCAGTATTTT.

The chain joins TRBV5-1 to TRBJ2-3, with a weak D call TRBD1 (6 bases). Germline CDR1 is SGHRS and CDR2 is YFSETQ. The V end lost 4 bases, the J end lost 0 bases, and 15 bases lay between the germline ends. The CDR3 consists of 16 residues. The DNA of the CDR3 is TGCGCCAGCAGCCCATGGACAGAGCCTAGCACAGATACGCAGTATTTT. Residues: CASSPWTEPSTDTQYF.

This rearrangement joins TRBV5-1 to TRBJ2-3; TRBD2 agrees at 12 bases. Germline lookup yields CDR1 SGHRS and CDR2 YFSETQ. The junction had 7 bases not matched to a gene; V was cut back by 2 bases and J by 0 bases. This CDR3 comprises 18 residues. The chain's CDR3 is CASSFPPGTSGSTDTQYF. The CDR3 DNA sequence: TGCGCCAGCAGCTTCCCTCCCGGGACTAGCGGGAGCACAGATACGCAGTATTTT.

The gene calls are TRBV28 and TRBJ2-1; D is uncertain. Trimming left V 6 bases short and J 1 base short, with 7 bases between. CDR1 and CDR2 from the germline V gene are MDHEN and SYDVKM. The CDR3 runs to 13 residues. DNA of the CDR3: TGTGCCAGCAGGACCCCTTCCTACAATGAGCAGTTCTTC. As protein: CASRTPSYNEQFF.

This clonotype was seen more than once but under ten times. CDR3 bases: TGTGCCACCAGCAGAGTAACCGGGGCGAACACCGGGGAGCTGTTTTTT. Residues: CATSRVTGANTGELFF. The chain joins TRBV15 to TRBJ2-2, with D possibly matching TRBD2 (5 bases). This CDR3 has 16 residues. Looked up from germline, CDR1 is LNHNV and CDR2 is YYDKDF (reference sequence). V lost 1 base and J lost 0, with 9 bases in between.